A single sample gave rise to the 18 T cell receptor beta chains below, sequenced in a study of blood T cell repertoires in COVID-19. This table comes from immunoSEQ multiplex PCR, and its TCRdb copy is limited to in-frame clones, with some not included. In the table there are 150,000 to 200,000 clones, 81% of which are singletons. The source material was PBMCs or T cells enriched from blood (not recorded which). The receptors here all came from a woman between 40 and 50 years old with acute COVID-19.

The chain links TRBV19 to TRBJ1-1; possible D gene TRBD1, 5 bases. Germline V gene lookup returns CDR1 LNHDA and CDR2 SQIVND (reference sequence). The ends were cut back, 5 bases at V and 4 bases at J, with 20 bases in the middle. The CDR3 runs to 16 residues. Here the CDR3 reads CASSLWGLGSGTEAFF. CDR3 DNA: TGTGCCAGTAGTCTGTGGGGCCTAGGGTCAGGCACTGAAGCTTTCTTT.

The chain carries TRBV19 and TRBJ1-6, with no clear D. V was shortened by 1 base and J by 7 bases, with 8 bases between the two germline ends. This CDR3 has 14 residues. Per germline, CDR1 LNHDA and CDR2 SQIVND (reference sequence). In DNA form, the CDR3 reads TGTGCCAGTAGTATAGCGGGGATGAATTCACCCCTCCACTTT. Protein sequence: CASSIAGMNSPLHF. The entire variable domain, with the rest obtained from reference TRBV19 and TRBJ1-6, is as follows: DGGITQSPKYLFRKEGQNVTLSCEQNLNHDAMYWYRQDPGQGLRLIYYSQIVNDFQKGDIAEGYSVSREKKESFPLTVTSAQKNPTAFYLCASSIAGMNSPLHFGNGTRLTVT.

The table lists this clone with a few counts. The chain recombines TRBV19 with TRBJ2-3; 7 bases match TRBD1. This CDR3 has 15 amino acids. The germline CDR1 and CDR2 sequences are LNHDA and SQIVND (reference sequence). J gave up 4 bases and V 4 bases, and 8 bases lay outside the gene matches. The CDR3 DNA reads TGTGCCAGTAGTAAAACGCAGGGGGTGGCAGATACGCAGTATTTT. Translated: CASSKTQGVADTQYF. The full variable domain, rest sourced from reference TRBV19 and TRBJ2-3, is DGGITQSPKYLFRKEGQNVTLSCEQNLNHDAMYWYRQDPGQGLRLIYYSQIVNDFQKGDIAEGYSVSREKKESFPLTVTSAQKNPTAFYLCASSKTQGVADTQYFGPGTRLTVL.

The chain links TRBV30 to TRBJ2-3, with D perhaps matching TRBD2 (6 bases). Germline-derived CDR1 and CDR2 are GTSNPN and SVGIG (reference sequence). Trimming shortened V by 1 base and J by 0 bases, and 23 bases separated the two germline ends. This CDR3 contains 19 residues. The CDR3 protein is CAWSEGSGTLLYSTDTQYF. CDR3 nucleotides: TGTGCCTGGAGTGAGGGTTCCGGGACTCTCCTTTATAGCACAGATACGCAGTATTTT.

The chain recombines TRBV30 with TRBJ2-7; 13 nucleotides align to TRBD2. Germline V gives CDR1 GTSNPN, CDR2 SVGIG (reference sequence). The CDR3 totals 17 residues. Trimming cost V 3 bases and J 1 base; bases outside gene matches: 9. The chain's CDR3 is CAWRREGTSGESYEQYF. CDR3 nucleotide sequence: TGTGCCTGGAGAAGAGAGGGGACTAGCGGGGAGTCCTACGAGCAGTACTTC.

The chain couples TRBV19 to TRBJ1-4; the D gene is possibly TRBD1 (5 bases). The CDR3 is 17 residues long. Trimming took off 5 bases at V and 0 bases at J, with 16 bases between the two ends. The germline V gene has CDR1 LNHDA and CDR2 SQIVND (reference sequence). The chain's CDR3 is CASSVWGGPTTNEKLFF. The CDR3 DNA follows: TGTGCCAGTAGTGTCTGGGGCGGACCGACAACTAATGAAAAACTGTTTTTT.

In its sample, this clone was seen once. Other nucleotide sequences in the sample specify the same CDR3. The rearrangement uses TRBV30 and TRBJ1-1, with 12 bases matching TRBD1. Germline V gene sequence: CDR1 GTSNPN, CDR2 SVGIG (reference sequence). Trimming took 5 bases from V and 0 from J; bases not matched to a gene: 7. This CDR3 region has 16 residues. The CDR3, as DNA: TGTGCCTGGGGGGGGACAGGGGGCAGAATGAACACTGAAGCTTTCTTT. Amino acids: CAWGGTGGRMNTEAFF.

The chain employs TRBV7-9 and TRBJ1-1; TRBD1 matches 8 bases. V trimming: 4 bases; J trimming: 0 bases; junction bases outside the gene matches: 4. CDR3 length: 15 amino acids. Per germline, CDR1 SEHNR and CDR2 FQNEAQ (reference sequence). The chain's CDR3 is CASSSPGGMNTEAFF. The CDR3 DNA reads TGTGCCAGCAGCTCCCCAGGGGGCATGAACACTGAAGCTTTCTTT.

The chain links TRBV12-3 or TRBV12-4 to TRBJ2-1; no reliable D call. The CDR3 spans 13 residues. Trimming took 6 bases from V and 6 from J, leaving 12 bases between them. This CDR3 reads CASSPSSSNEQFF. Written as DNA, the CDR3 is TGTGCCAGCAGCCCGTCCTCTAGCAATGAGCAGTTCTTC.

V and J are TRBV28 and TRBJ1-5; D is possibly TRBD1 (6 bases). The CDR3 has 17 amino acids. V was cut by 5 bases and J by 6 bases, with 23 bases left in between. Germline CDR1 MDHEN, CDR2 SYDVKM. The CDR3 DNA follows: TGTGCCAGCAGTCCTCCGGGACAAAGAGGCCGGAGTCAGCCCCAGCATTTT. Translating gives CASSPPGQRGRSQPQHF.

This clone was observed at least ten times. Other DNA sequences from this sample encode an identical CDR3 as well. The chain combines TRBV19 with TRBJ2-5; 9 bases line up with TRBD2. V lost 3 bases, J lost 5 bases, and 4 bases stayed unmatched. This CDR3 spans 14 amino acids. Germline CDR1 and CDR2: LNHDA and SQIVND (reference sequence). The DNA of the CDR3 is TGTGCCAGTAGTATCCGCGGGAGGGGGGAGACCCAGTACTTC. Protein product: CASSIRGRGETQYF.

The gene calls are TRBV7-3 and TRBJ2-7; 8 bases are a match to TRBD2. In germline, CDR1 is SGHTA, CDR2 FQGTGA. The CDR3 is made up of 15 amino acids. V shed 2 bases, J shed 2 bases, and the junction held 5 bases outside the gene matches. CDR3 amino acids: CASSLQPGGPYEQYF. Here the CDR3 DNA reads TGTGCCAGCAGCTTACAACCGGGAGGGCCCTACGAGCAGTACTTC.

To note about this clone: The germline gene is not matched at one end of the junction; a read error may be the cause. The chain couples TRBV7-7 to TRBJ2-5, with D maybe TRBD2 (5 bases). The CDR3 is made up of 16 amino acids. Germline V lookup: CDR1 SSHAT, CDR2 FNYEAQ (reference sequence). In DNA form, the CDR3 reads TGTGCTAGCAGCTCTAGGGCGGGCCGCGTTGCGGAGACCCAGTACTTC. Protein product: CASSSRAGRVAETQYF.

The chain carries TRBV5-1 and TRBJ2-1; tentatively, D is TRBD2 (6 bases). Trimming took 0 bases from V and 4 from J, leaving 11 bases between them. The CDR3 has 15 residues. Germline V gene sequence: CDR1 SGHRS, CDR2 YFSETQ. CDR3 residues: CASSLAGLGYNEQFF. The CDR3 DNA reads TGCGCCAGCAGCTTGGCGGGACTCGGGTACAATGAGCAGTTCTTC.

This clone was observed a handful of times. An end of the junction does not agree with germline; a read error may underlie this. The rearrangement links TRBV29-1 to TRBJ2-1, with 11 bases matching TRBD2. This CDR3 contains 14 residues. The V gene's germline CDR1 is SQVTM and CDR2 ANQGSEA. The CDR3 spells CSAELAGATNEQFF. CDR3 bases: TGCAGCGCTGAACTAGCGGGAGCAACCAATGAGCAGTTCTTC.

The rearrangement joins TRBV6-4 to TRBJ2-3; perhaps TRBD2 as D (5 bases). The CDR3 is 15 amino acids. Per germline, CDR1 MRHNA and CDR2 SNTAGT. The V end lost 5 bases, the J end lost 3 bases, and 15 bases lay between the germline ends. The CDR3 is CASSREAGQTDTQYF. The CDR3 bases are TGTGCCAGCAGTCGAGAGGCGGGTCAAACAGATACGCAGTATTTT.

The rearrangement joins TRBV10-1 to TRBJ2-7, with D maybe TRBD1 (5 bases). The CDR3 runs to 15 residues. Germline lookup yields CDR1 WNHNN and CDR2 SYGVQD (reference sequence). V lost 3 bases and J 0 bases, leaving 12 bases between the germline ends. CDR3 sequence: CASSEAGSTSYEQYF. The CDR3 nucleotides are TGCGCCAGCAGTGAAGCAGGGTCGACCTCCTACGAGCAGTACTTC.

V gene TRBV5-6 combines with J gene TRBJ1-2; the D gene is possibly TRBD1 (5 bases). The V gene's germline CDR1 is SGHDT and CDR2 YYEEEE. This CDR3 has 17 residues. Trimming pared 6 bases from V and 0 bases from J, leaving 21 bases between. The DNA of the CDR3 is TGTGCCAGCACCGTACCGGGACTGGTGGGCGCTAACTATGGCTACACCTTC. This translates into CASTVPGLVGANYGYTF.